The source of this T cell receptor (beta chain) is a study of cytomegalovirus exposure and HLA in healthy donors. The PCR was carried out with 60 Vbeta primers and 13 Jbeta primers. Clones were read by immunoSEQ multiplex PCR, and TCRdb kept only the in-frame ones, dropping some. The sample contains just over 150,000 clones, 80% of which appear only once. CDR3 length equals 14 residues. Germline CDR1 SGHNT, CDR2 YYREEE (reference sequence). With V trimmed by 4 bases and J by 1 base, 2 bases remained unmatched. The sequenced sample consisted of PBMCs. The receptor comes from a male donor in good health and CMV-seropositive. V usage is TRBV5-4 and J usage is TRBJ2-5, with 9 bases aligning to TRBD2. This CDR3 is CASSMTSGQETQYF. The CDR3 DNA reads as TGTGCCAGCAGCATGACTAGCGGCCAAGAGACCCAGTACTTC.